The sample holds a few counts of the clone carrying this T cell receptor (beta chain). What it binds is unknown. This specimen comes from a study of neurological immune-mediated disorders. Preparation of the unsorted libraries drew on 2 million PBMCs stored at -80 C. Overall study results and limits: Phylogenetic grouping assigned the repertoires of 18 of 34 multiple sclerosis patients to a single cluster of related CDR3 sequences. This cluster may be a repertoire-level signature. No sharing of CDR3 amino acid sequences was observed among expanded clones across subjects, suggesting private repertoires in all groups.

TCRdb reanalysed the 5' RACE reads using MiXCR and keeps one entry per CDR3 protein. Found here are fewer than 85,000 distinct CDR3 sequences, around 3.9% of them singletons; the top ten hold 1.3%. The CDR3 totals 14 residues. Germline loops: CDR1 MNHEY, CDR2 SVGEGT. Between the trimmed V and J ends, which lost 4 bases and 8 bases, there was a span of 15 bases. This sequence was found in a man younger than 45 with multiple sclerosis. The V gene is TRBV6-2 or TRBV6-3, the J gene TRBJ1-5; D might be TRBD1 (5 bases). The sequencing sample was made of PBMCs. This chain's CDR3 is CASSSRDFWEPQHF. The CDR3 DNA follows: TGTGCCAGCAGTTCCCGGGACTTTTGGGAGCCCCAGCATTTT.